The clone carrying this T cell receptor (beta chain) was counted a few times. Trimming took 1 base from V and 4 from J, leaving 9 bases between them. The CDR3 covers 14 residues. Germline CDR1 SNHLY, CDR2 FYNNEI. Original handling: Reference gene primers were amplified, and this amplification served to estimate nucleated cell counts. The method was immunoSEQ multiplex PCR; TCRdb's version includes in-frame clones alone and lacks a portion of them. V, J and clone size are those of that table, while D and trimming were read from the DNA. The sample yields about 300,000 clones, about 80% seen once. The record originates from a study of blood T cell repertoires in COVID-19. Across the whole study: Samples taken during acute and convalescent COVID-19 were collected in the United States, Italy and Spain. PBMCs, B-cell-depleted T cells, or T cells provided the cDNA or gDNA that made up the material.

The source material was peripheral blood. The TCR was taken from a woman aged 45-65 years who had recovered from COVID-19. This rearrangement joins TRBV2 to TRBJ2-3; D remains unclear. Here the CDR3 reads CASSEEVYSDTQYF. CDR3 nucleotides: TGTGCCAGCAGTGAAGAAGTCTACTCAGATACGCAGTATTTT.